The 12 T cell receptor beta chains below all came from one sample that was sequenced in a study of post-analysis software for immune sequencing data. The study, taken as a whole, reports: The five TRBV segments detected at higher frequency in patients than in controls included TRBV5-6, TRBV5-1 and TRBV20-1.

Their antigens remain unidentified. Included in the TCR beta cDNA libraries were unique molecular identifiers. A single record per CDR3 protein comes from TCRdb applying MiXCR to the PCR reads. The profile shows about 620,000 distinct CDR3 sequences, 44% of them singletons. Material for sequencing was blood. The receptor source for this set is a girl aged 5 to 17 with multiple sclerosis.

The gene calls are TRBV20-1 and TRBJ2-3, with 7 positions matching TRBD2. The V and J ends lost 7 bases and 0 bases, in that order; junction bases with no gene match: 4. This CDR3 has 13 amino acids. Germline V gives CDR1 DFQATT, CDR2 SNEGSKA (reference sequence). In DNA, the CDR3 is TGCAGTGTAAGCGGGGAGAGCACAGATACGCAGTATTTT. This gives the protein CSVSGESTDTQYF.

This clonotype was seen only a few times. This chain connects TRBV6-6 to TRBJ2-7, with TRBD1 identical over 7 bases. This CDR3 spans 15 amino acids. The germline CDR1 and CDR2 sequences are MNHNY and SVGAGI (reference sequence). Trimming took 5 bases from V and 2 from J; bases not matched to a gene: 9. CDR3 region: CASSHKDRPAYEQYF. The CDR3 nucleotides read TGTGCCAGCAGTCACAAGGACAGGCCCGCCTACGAGCAGTACTTC.

The genes are TRBV5-1 and TRBJ2-7; TRBD2 aligns across 7 bases. V was pared by 4 bases and J by 0 bases, with 10 bases of the junction left unmatched. CDR3 length: 16 residues. CDR1 is SGHRS and CDR2 is YFSETQ in the germline V gene. The CDR3 region is CASSIPGRVGSYEQYF. The CDR3 region has the DNA TGCGCCAGCAGCATTCCGGGGAGGGTGGGCTCCTACGAGCAGTACTTC.

This clonotype appeared a single time. The V call is TRBV29-1, the J call TRBJ1-2; no clear D. Germline CDR1 SQVTM, CDR2 ANQGSEA. CDR3 length equals 8 residues. Trimming pared 6 bases from V and 7 bases from J, leaving 3 bases between. CDR3 nucleotide sequence: TGCAGCGTCCCTGGCTACACCTTC. Translation: CSVPGYTF.

Only a few counts were recorded for this clonotype. This chain uses TRBV9 with TRBJ1-2, with 11 bases lining up with TRBD1. The germline V gene has CDR1 SGDLS and CDR2 YYNGEE. The CDR3 runs to 16 residues. Trimming cost V 2 bases and J 3 bases; bases outside gene matches: 6. This CDR3 is CASSVGTGGAHYGYTF. DNA of the CDR3: TGTGCCAGCAGCGTGGGGACAGGGGGAGCTCACTATGGCTACACCTTC.

The chain employs TRBV24-1 and TRBJ2-1, with TRBD2 identical over 8 bases. CDR3 length equals 12 residues. Germline lookup yields CDR1 KGHDR and CDR2 SFDVKD. J was trimmed by 9 bases and V by 8 bases; bases with no gene match: 5. In nucleotides, the CDR3 is TGTGCCACCACCGCAGCGGGAGCTGAGCAGTTCTTC. This translates into CATTAAGAEQFF.

A note on this clonotype: Compared with germline, one end of the junction differs, possibly owing to a read error. This sequence joins TRBV9 and TRBJ1-2; TRBD1 is a possible D gene (6 bases). This CDR3 is built from 16 residues. Per germline, CDR1 SGDLS and CDR2 YYNGEE. The CDR3 protein is CARSGQGSPANYGYTF. CDR3 in DNA: TGTGCCCGCAGCGGTCAGGGGAGTCCCGCTAACTATGGTTACACCTTC.

The CDR3 coding sequence is TGTGCCACCAGTGACCTTGTCCCGGGACAGGGGTTTGGCTACACCTTC. Its translation: CATSDLVPGQGFGYTF. V is TRBV24-1 and J is TRBJ1-2; the match to TRBD1 covers 10 bases. Germline-derived CDR1 and CDR2 are KGHDR and SFDVKD. J gave up 7 bases and V 4 bases, and 11 bases lay outside the gene matches. There are 16 residues in the CDR3.

This clonotype was counted a few times. This chain joins TRBV4-1 and TRBJ2-7; 9 bases are shared with TRBD2. V lost 0 bases to trimming and J lost 6 bases; unmatched junction nucleotides: 6. The CDR3 is 15 residues long. Germline V gene data show CDR1 as MGHRA and CDR2 as YSYEKL. The CDR3 DNA reads TGCGCCAGCAGCCAAGAGGGACTAGCCGCCGGCGAGCAGTACTTC. Translated, it gives CASSQEGLAAGEQYF.

This clonotype was found a few times. V usage is TRBV5-1 and J usage is TRBJ2-5, with TRBD2 identical over 9 bases. V trimming: 4 bases; J trimming: 5 bases; junction bases outside the gene matches: 6. CDR1 is SGHRS and CDR2 is YFSETQ in the germline V gene. The CDR3 is 14 residues long. The CDR3 coding sequence is TGCGCCAGCAGCCATGAGCGGGAGGATGAGACCCAGTACTTC. As protein: CASSHEREDETQYF.

This chain uses TRBV4-1 with TRBJ2-4, with 7 bases aligning to TRBD1. The junction had 5 bases not matched to a gene; V was cut back by 4 bases and J by 2 bases. Looked up from germline, CDR1 is MGHRA and CDR2 is YSYEKL. The CDR3 sequence is 15 residues long. CDR3 in DNA: TGCGCCAGCAGCCGCTCAGGGGGATCCAAAAACATTCAGTACTTC. Protein sequence: CASSRSGGSKNIQYF.

V gene TRBV20-1 combines with J gene TRBJ2-4, with 7 positions matching TRBD1. The J call may be in error: the DNA end matches TRBJ2-7 better. The CDR3 has 14 amino acids. Germline V lookup: CDR1 DFQATT, CDR2 SNEGSKA (reference sequence). The CDR3 loop is CSASRQGDVYEQYF. The CDR3 DNA reads TGCAGTGCTAGTAGACAGGGCGATGTCTACGAGCAGTACTTC.